One sample yielded the 6 T cell receptor beta chains listed below, sequenced in a study of Ad26.COV2.S vaccination and SARS-CoV-2 variants. Here immunoSEQ multiplex PCR was the method, and the copy in TCRdb shows in-frame clones only, minus some. Among 300,000 to 400,000 clones, around 84% were seen once, and the ten largest hold under 2%. Treatment denoted: some 19 received Ad26.COV2.S at low or high dose, single or two shots; about 5 received placebo; per-sample allocation not given. The investigators took samples on day 63 after the first vaccine or placebo injection. This specimen was peripheral blood, taken in a trial of Ad26.COV2.S vaccine versus placebo. The source is a person aged 18-65 years who received the Ad26.COV2.S COVID-19 vaccine or a placebo.

V is TRBV30 and J is TRBJ2-5; TRBD2 might be the D (5 bases). This CDR3 is 15 amino acids long. CDR1 and CDR2 from the germline V gene are GTSNPN and SVGIG (reference sequence). V lost 0 bases to trimming and J lost 2 bases, with 13 bases between them. The CDR3 protein is CAWSVPLGIQETQYF. The CDR3 bases are TGTGCCTGGAGTGTACCTCTCGGGATACAAGAGACCCAGTACTTC.

The count of this clone is one. The rearrangement links TRBV7-6 to TRBJ2-5, with D perhaps matching TRBD1 or TRBD2 (5 bases each). V was shortened by 2 bases and J by 2 bases, with 9 bases between the two germline ends. CDR3 length: 14 amino acids. Germline V lookup: CDR1 SGHVS, CDR2 FNYEAQ. CDR3 coding DNA: TGTGCCAGCAGCTTATTGGGGGTACAAGAGACCCAGTACTTC. The encoded protein is CASSLLGVQETQYF.

This clone was detected once. The chain joins TRBV7-9 to TRBJ2-7, with D possibly being TRBD1 or TRBD2 (6 bases each). The CDR3 is made up of 14 amino acids. Germline CDR1 SEHNR, CDR2 FQNEAQ (reference sequence). Trimming shortened V by 2 bases and J by 2 bases, and 10 bases separated the two germline ends. CDR3 protein: CASSLNREAYEQYF. For the CDR3, the DNA is TGTGCCAGCAGCTTAAACAGGGAGGCCTACGAGCAGTACTTC. Supplemented by reference TRBV7-9 and TRBJ2-7, the full variable domain reads DTGVSQNPRHKITKRGQNVTFRCDPISEHNRLYWYRQTLGQGPEFLTYFQNEAQLEKSRLLSDRFSAERPKGSFSTLEIQRTEQGDSAMYLCASSLNREAYEQYFGPGTRLTVT.

The CDR3 is CATSRDLAGTGEQYF. For the CDR3, the DNA is TGTGCCACCAGCAGAGACCTAGCGGGGACCGGGGAGCAGTACTTC. The genes are TRBV15 and TRBJ2-7, with TRBD2 matching over 9 bases. The J segment lost 7 bases and the V segment lost 0 bases, leaving 7 bases of the junction unmatched. The CDR3 has 15 residues. Germline CDR1 LNHNV, CDR2 YYDKDF (reference sequence). The whole variable domain, remainder taken from reference TRBV15 and TRBJ2-7, is DAMVIQNPRYQVTQFGKPVTLSCSQTLNHNVMYWYQQKSSQAPKLLFHYYDKDFNNEADTPDNFQSRRPNTSFCFLDIRSPGLGDTAMYLCATSRDLAGTGEQYFGPGTRLTVT.

The chain joins TRBV6-2 or TRBV6-3 to TRBJ2-5; D remains ambiguous. The CDR3 sequence is 13 residues long. Trimming shortened V by 5 bases and J by 5 bases, and 12 bases separated the two germline ends. The germline gives CDR1 MNHEY, CDR2 SVGEGT. CDR3 region: CASSQGRQETQYF. CDR3 bases: TGTGCCAGCAGTCAAGGCCGTCAGGAGACCCAGTACTTC.

The rearrangement joins TRBV6-1 to TRBJ2-1, with TRBD1 matching 11 bases. CDR1 is MNHNS, CDR2 SASEGT, per germline. CDR3 length: 16 amino acids. Trimming removed 3 bases from V and 8 bases from J; junction bases left unmatched: 9. Written as DNA, the CDR3 is TGTGCCAGCAGTGACAGGAGGACAGGGGGCCTGTATGAGCAGTTCTTC. It codes for CASSDRRTGGLYEQFF.